This T cell receptor beta chain emerged from a study of CD8+CD57+ T cells in acquired aplastic anemia. Study information: Sorted CD4+ and CD8+ cells gave an average of around 3.1 ug of DNA. Healthy donors had, on average, about 10.8 million reads for their CD4+ cells.

Study-level results: The same twenty-nine CD8+ CDR3 sequences occurred in patients and in controls. Significant differences in CD8+ Simpson's diversity were not observed between patients and controls.

Per the germline V gene, CDR1 is MGHDK and CDR2 is SYGVNS. V lost 6 bases and J lost 3, with 18 bases in between. This CDR3 region has 15 residues. Turning to this clonotype: Its antigen remains unknown.

Profiling of TCR beta VDJ combinations and CDR3 sequences used genomic DNA as template. TCRdb processed the reads anew with MiXCR; each CDR3 protein has one entry. Of about 42,000 distinct CDR3 sequences in the sample, roughly two thirds were seen once. The rearrangement links TRBV25-1 to TRBJ2-7; the D gene is possibly TRBD2 (5 bases). This TCR came from a human donor in good health, serving as a control. Sequences were obtained from sorted CD4+, CD8+, or CD8+CD57+ T cells (not recorded which) from PBMCs. Here the CDR3 reads CASSIEKGVGYEQYF. The DNA for the CDR3 is TGTGCCAGCAGCATAGAGAAGGGAGTAGGCTACGAGCAGTACTTC.